This T cell receptor (beta chain) was sequenced in a study of shared clonotypes between healthy human individuals. Study background: Each donor had three CD4 naive, three CD4 memory, two CD8 naive and one CD8 memory plate. General study results and limits: Memory subsets had estimated richness that was generally smaller than that of naive subsets.

With regard to this clone: Its antigen is currently unknown.

The method was immunoSEQ multiplex PCR; TCRdb's version includes in-frame clones alone and lacks a portion of them. In the table there are about 1 million clones, more than 60% of which are singletons. Trimming shortened V by 4 bases and J by 5 bases, and 12 bases separated the two germline ends. From germline, CDR1 is SGHTA and CDR2 FQGNSA. This CDR3 region has 13 residues. The rearrangement joins TRBV7-2 to TRBJ2-7, with D possibly being TRBD2 (6 bases). Sequencing was done on a sample of memory CD4+ T cells sorted from blood. Specified subset: CD45RA-negative fraction. The clonotype comes from a man aged 18 to 35 in good health. CDR3 bases: TGTGCCAGCAGCTCCTCCTGGAGGGACGAGCAGTACTTC. It translates to CASSSSWRDEQYF. Complete variable domain (other parts from reference TRBV7-2 and TRBJ2-7): GAGVSQSPSNKVTEKGKDVELRCDPISGHTALYWYRQSLGQGLEFLIYFQGNSAPDKSGLPSDRFSAERTGGSVSTLTIQRTQQEDSAVYLCASSSSWRDEQYFGPGTRLTVT.